These 29 T cell receptor beta chains were all obtained from the same sample, sequenced in a study of CD8 T cells in Susac syndrome. Random hexamers were used to reverse transcribe roughly 0.45 to 1 ug of RNA. One entry per CDR3 protein results from TCRdb running MiXCR on the immunoSEQ multiplex PCR reads. This repertoire shows around 20,000 distinct CDR3 sequences, approximately 95% found once; its top ten account for 0.2% to 0.3%. Sequenced sample: CD8+ T cells from PBMCs. Receptors were obtained from a human donor in good health.

The genes are TRBV9 and TRBJ2-5; 7 positions match TRBD2. The ends lost 0 bases at V and 5 bases at J; junction bases unmatched: 13. Looked up from germline, CDR1 is SGDLS and CDR2 is YYNGEE. This CDR3 has 17 residues. DNA for the CDR3: TGTGCCAGCAGCGTAGAAGGCGGGAGCCTGATGGGGGAGACCCAGTACTTC. Its translation is CASSVEGGSLMGETQYF.

The rearrangement joins TRBV20-1 to TRBJ1-2; 7 nucleotides match TRBD1. The CDR3 spans 14 residues. CDR1 and CDR2 (germline): DFQATT, SNEGSKA (reference sequence). Trimming took 0 bases from V and 7 from J; bases not matched to a gene: 8. CDR3 in amino acids: CSARDIRGSFGYTF. CDR3 bases: TGCAGTGCTAGAGACATCAGGGGGAGTTTTGGCTACACCTTC.

This sequence joins TRBV29-1 and TRBJ2-1; weak D call: TRBD2 (6 bases). Trimming removed 3 bases from V and 5 bases from J, with 11 bases in between. From germline, CDR1 is SQVTM and CDR2 ANQGSEA. This CDR3 spans 13 amino acids. The DNA for the CDR3 is TGCAGCGTTGACGCGGGACCCGACAATGAGCAGTTCTTC. Protein sequence: CSVDAGPDNEQFF.

A single count supports this clonotype. This rearrangement joins TRBV14 to TRBJ1-2; D call uncertain. V gave up 0 bases and J gave up 8 bases, with 16 bases separating them. The germline V gene encodes CDR1 SGHDN and CDR2 FVKESK. The CDR3 is 15 amino acids. CDR3 in DNA: TGTGCCAGCAGCCAAGAGAGAGGACCCTTCGAGGGCTACACCTTC. Protein sequence: CASSQERGPFEGYTF.

The chain joins TRBV29-1 to TRBJ1-1; TRBD1 might be the D (5 bases). The V and J ends lost 5 bases and 3 bases respectively, with 16 bases between them. This CDR3 is 14 amino acids long. Germline assignment: CDR1 SQVTM and CDR2 ANQGSEA. The CDR3 coding sequence is TGCAGCGTTCTCGGACCCGGAGGGGACACTGAAGCTTTCTTT. This codes for CSVLGPGGDTEAFF.

The chain recombines TRBV6-2 or TRBV6-3 with TRBJ2-1; 9 nucleotides line up with TRBD2. J was trimmed by 0 bases and V by 2 bases; bases with no gene match: 5. Germline CDR1 MNHEY, CDR2 SVGEGT. The CDR3 has 17 residues. The CDR3 region is CASSYGAGGRSYNEQFF. In nucleotides, the CDR3 is TGTGCCAGCAGTTACGGAGCGGGAGGTCGCTCCTACAATGAGCAGTTCTTC.

This chain uses TRBV30 with TRBJ2-7; D may be TRBD1 (5 bases). This CDR3 spans 13 amino acids. Germline lookup yields CDR1 GTSNPN and CDR2 SVGIG (reference sequence). V was shortened by 2 bases and J by 1 base, with 9 bases between the two germline ends. CDR3 sequence: CAWSPGMSYEQYF. CDR3 in DNA: TGTGCCTGGAGTCCAGGGATGTCCTACGAGCAGTACTTC.

The chain joins TRBV29-1 to TRBJ1-2, with D possibly being TRBD1 (5 bases). Germline values: CDR1 SQVTM, CDR2 ANQGSEA. This CDR3 has 13 amino acids. Deletions cut 7 bases from V and 5 bases from J, with 17 bases between. Written as DNA, the CDR3 is TGCAGCGATCTGGCGACAGATGAGTATGGCTACACCTTC. Translating gives CSDLATDEYGYTF.

This clonotype has a single count. V and J are TRBV12-3 or TRBV12-4 and TRBJ1-2; D gene unclear. V lost 3 bases and J 2 bases, leaving 7 bases between the germline ends. CDR3 length: 13 residues. Here the CDR3 DNA reads TGTGCCAGCAGTTTGGACTTCAACTATGGCTACACCTTC. Residues: CASSLDFNYGYTF.

This chain joins TRBV28 and TRBJ2-1; 9 bases match TRBD1. V gave up 5 bases and J gave up 5 bases; unmatched junction bases: 13. Germline V gene lookup returns CDR1 MDHEN and CDR2 SYDVKM. This CDR3 is built from 17 residues. CDR3 protein: CASSGDRVVLKHNEQFF. As DNA, the CDR3 is TGTGCCAGCAGTGGGGACAGGGTAGTCTTGAAGCACAATGAGCAGTTCTTC.

This chain uses TRBV7-9 with TRBJ1-2, with TRBD1 matching over 7 bases. Germline CDR1 reads SEHNR; CDR2 reads FQNEAQ (reference sequence). This CDR3 is built from 15 residues. J was trimmed by 0 bases and V by 6 bases; bases with no gene match: 7. In DNA form, the CDR3 reads TGTGCCAGCAGTCAACAGGGGTTGACTAACTATGGCTACACCTTC. This translates into CASSQQGLTNYGYTF.

This clonotype occurred a few times. The genes are TRBV13 and TRBJ1-1; D not resolved. CDR1 PRHDT and CDR2 FYEKMQ come from the germline V gene (reference sequence). Trimming pared 5 bases from V and 10 bases from J, leaving 20 bases between. CDR3 size: 14 residues. CDR3 DNA: TGTGCCAGCAGCCTGCTGACTGGGAGATTCCGAGCTTTCTTT. Protein sequence: CASSLLTGRFRAFF.

The J gene is TRBJ1-1, the V gene TRBV19, with D unclear. The ends were cut back, 3 bases at V and 1 base at J, with 6 bases in the middle. The germline gives CDR1 LNHDA, CDR2 SQIVND (reference sequence). There are 13 residues in the CDR3. The CDR3 DNA follows: TGTGCCAGTAGTATGAGCACGAACACTGAAGCTTTCTTT. Protein: CASSMSTNTEAFF.

The V gene is TRBV11-3, the J gene TRBJ2-1, with 10 nucleotides matching TRBD1. With V trimmed by 5 bases and J by 9 bases, 13 bases remained unmatched. Germline assignment: CDR1 SGHNT and CDR2 YENEEA. This CDR3 has 16 residues. The CDR3 loop is CASSAGTGVIRAEQFF. CDR3 coding DNA: TGTGCCAGCAGCGCCGGGACAGGGGTCATCCGGGCTGAGCAGTTCTTC.

The chain is built from TRBV4-2 and TRBJ2-2, with TRBD1 matching 9 bases. Germline CDR1 LGHNA, CDR2 YNFKEQ. V shed 2 bases, J shed 7 bases, and the junction held 11 bases outside the gene matches. The CDR3 is 17 amino acids. The CDR3 loop is CASSQRGQGGWIGELFF. CDR3 nucleotides: TGTGCCAGCAGCCAACGGGGACAGGGAGGTTGGATCGGGGAGCTGTTTTTT.

This chain links TRBV6-1 with TRBJ2-1, with 8 bases identical to TRBD2. This CDR3 region has 17 residues. V shed 6 bases, J shed 3 bases, and the junction held 13 bases outside the gene matches. Germline loops: CDR1 MNHNS, CDR2 SASEGT. This CDR3 reads CASRRLETAGVYNEQFF. The CDR3, as DNA: TGTGCCAGCAGGCGCTTAGAGACAGCGGGGGTCTACAATGAGCAGTTCTTC.

This chain links TRBV19 with TRBJ1-1; 7 nucleotides agree with TRBD1. The V gene's germline CDR1 is LNHDA and CDR2 SQIVND (reference sequence). The CDR3 sequence is 16 residues long. With 8 bases clipped from V and 0 bases from J, the junction kept 12 bases outside the gene matches. The CDR3 DNA follows: TGTGCCAGTCGACTCGACAGGGAGGGTGTGAACACTGAAGCTTTCTTT. This gives the protein CASRLDREGVNTEAFF.

The chain couples TRBV27 to TRBJ1-5; D perhaps matches TRBD1 (5 bases). CDR1 is MNHEY, CDR2 SMNVEV, per germline (reference sequence). The CDR3 has 16 residues. V shed 2 bases and J shed 0 bases, with 11 bases lying between them. CDR3 sequence: CASSLGAVDSNQPQHF. For the CDR3, the DNA is TGTGCCAGCAGTTTAGGGGCAGTCGATAGCAATCAGCCCCAGCATTTT.

The CDR3 sequence: CASSLIGGLAPNTGELFF. CDR3 DNA sequence: TGTGCCAGCAGTTTAATAGGGGGACTAGCGCCTAACACCGGGGAGCTGTTTTTT. V usage is TRBV6-4 and J usage is TRBJ2-2; 10 bases align to TRBD2. Trimming at V came to 5 bases and at J to 2 bases, leaving 11 bases not matched to a gene. From germline, CDR1 is MRHNA and CDR2 SNTAGT. The CDR3 covers 18 residues.

The chain combines TRBV7-2 with TRBJ1-2, with D perhaps TRBD1 (6 bases). V lost 5 bases and J 7 bases, leaving 17 bases between the germline ends. The CDR3 has 14 residues. Germline V gene lookup returns CDR1 SGHTA and CDR2 FQGNSA. The CDR3 sequence: CASSPGRGAAGYTF. The CDR3 nucleotides are TGTGCCAGCAGCCCGGGACGGGGGGCGGCTGGCTACACCTTC. Complete variable domain (other parts from reference TRBV7-2 and TRBJ1-2): GAGVSQSPSNKVTEKGKDVELRCDPISGHTALYWYRQSLGQGLEFLIYFQGNSAPDKSGLPSDRFSAERTGGSVSTLTIQRTQQEDSAVYLCASSPGRGAAGYTFGSGTRLTVV.

This chain uses TRBV9 with TRBJ1-2; D may be TRBD1 (5 bases). The CDR3 runs to 17 residues. Looked up from germline, CDR1 is SGDLS and CDR2 is YYNGEE. V lost 2 bases, J lost 4 bases, and 21 bases lay in between. For the CDR3, the DNA is TGTGCCAGCAGCGTCACAGCGGAACCTCATAGGGGCTATGGCTACACCTTC. Protein product: CASSVTAEPHRGYGYTF.

The chain joins TRBV27 to TRBJ2-7, with TRBD2 identical over 10 bases. The CDR3 spans 15 residues. Germline V lookup: CDR1 MNHEY, CDR2 SMNVEV (reference sequence). Trimming cost V 8 bases and J 0 bases; bases outside gene matches: 7. The CDR3 reads CASSQLAGSSYEQYF. The CDR3 DNA reads TGTGCCAGCTCTCAACTAGCGGGGAGCTCCTACGAGCAGTACTTC.

The chain combines TRBV7-9 with TRBJ2-1, with 15 nucleotides matching TRBD2. V dropped 2 bases and J dropped 8; count of bases not matched to a gene: 4. This CDR3 spans 16 amino acids. CDR1 and CDR2 (germline): SEHNR, FQNEAQ (reference sequence). DNA of the CDR3: TGTGCCAGCAGCTTATCGGGGACTAGCGGGGGGTATGAGCAGTTCTTC. This translates into CASSLSGTSGGYEQFF.

This chain links TRBV6-5 with TRBJ2-7; no reliable D call. The CDR3 covers 13 residues. Germline V gives CDR1 MNHEY, CDR2 SVGAGI. Deletions cut 0 bases from V and 3 bases from J, with 6 bases between. The CDR3 DNA reads TGTGCCAGCAGTTACTCTTCACTCTACGAGCAGTACTTC. It codes for CASSYSSLYEQYF.

V usage is TRBV15 and J usage is TRBJ2-3; 9 bases line up with TRBD2. The germline CDR1 and CDR2 sequences are LNHNV and YYDKDF (reference sequence). Trimming removed 3 bases from V and 4 bases from J; junction bases left unmatched: 11. The CDR3 is 17 residues long. The CDR3 sequence: CATSSPAVAGVADTQYF. The CDR3 DNA reads TGTGCCACCAGCAGCCCTGCGGTAGCGGGAGTGGCAGATACGCAGTATTTT.

This rearrangement joins TRBV19 to TRBJ2-7; D is unresolved. The CDR3 has 14 amino acids. Germline-derived CDR1 and CDR2 are LNHDA and SQIVND (reference sequence). With 1 base removed from V and 3 bases from J, the gap between germline ends came to 10 bases. As DNA, the CDR3 is TGTGCCAGTAGTATAGCGGCAGGACGCTACGAGCAGTACTTC. Its translation is CASSIAAGRYEQYF.

This chain joins TRBV16 and TRBJ2-7, with 9 nucleotides matching TRBD2. The V gene end was trimmed by 3 bases and the J gene end by 3 bases; junction bases not matched to a gene: 3. The CDR3 contains 14 residues. From germline, CDR1 is KGHSY and CDR2 FQNENV. CDR3 DNA: TGTGCCAGCAGCCAGCCTAGCGGGGTCTACGAGCAGTACTTC. As protein: CASSQPSGVYEQYF.

This chain links TRBV20-1 with TRBJ1-1, with a possible D match to TRBD1 (5 bases). The CDR3 runs 14 residues. Looked up from germline, CDR1 is DFQATT and CDR2 is SNEGSKA (reference sequence). The DNA of the CDR3 is TGCAGCGGTCCACCGACCGGACAATTCACTGAAGCTTTCTTT. Translating gives CSGPPTGQFTEAFF.

V and J are TRBV6-1 and TRBJ2-1, with D possibly being TRBD1 or TRBD2 (5 bases each). Germline V CDR1 and CDR2: MNHNS, SASEGT. This CDR3 is 17 amino acids long. Trimming took 7 bases from V and 2 from J, leaving 21 bases between them. The CDR3 protein is CASTGLGTPGPYNEQFF. The CDR3 bases are TGTGCCAGCACGGGTCTGGGGACGCCGGGACCCTACAATGAGCAGTTCTTC.